This T cell receptor beta chain was recovered during a study of early T cells in non-severe SARS-CoV-2 infection. Overall study: The chains were unpaired, and the sequenced material was bulk RNA from unsorted whole blood.

Points from the study as a whole: VDJdb-based matching was biased toward anti-spike CD8 responses and missed private and CD4 specificities.

Trimming removed 3 bases from V and 4 bases from J; junction bases left unmatched: 7. CDR1 and CDR2 from the germline V gene are DFQATT and SNEGSKA (reference sequence). This CDR3 has 14 amino acids. Attached unique molecular identifiers marked individual cDNA molecules. TCRdb recomputed calls from the 5' RACE reads with MiXCR, one row per CDR3 protein. The sample shows 30,000 or so distinct CDR3 sequences, approximately 6.3% of them seen only once. This clonotype appeared many times. Its antigen is unknown. Input material: whole blood. This receptor was taken from an adult who was a healthcare worker with PCR-confirmed SARS-CoV-2 infection or an uninfected control (not recorded which). The rearrangement joins TRBV20-1 to TRBJ1-1; 8 bases fit TRBD1. The CDR3 sequence is CSASTADRVTEAFF. In nucleotides, the CDR3 is TGCAGTGCTAGTACCGCGGACAGGGTCACTGAAGCTTTCTTT.